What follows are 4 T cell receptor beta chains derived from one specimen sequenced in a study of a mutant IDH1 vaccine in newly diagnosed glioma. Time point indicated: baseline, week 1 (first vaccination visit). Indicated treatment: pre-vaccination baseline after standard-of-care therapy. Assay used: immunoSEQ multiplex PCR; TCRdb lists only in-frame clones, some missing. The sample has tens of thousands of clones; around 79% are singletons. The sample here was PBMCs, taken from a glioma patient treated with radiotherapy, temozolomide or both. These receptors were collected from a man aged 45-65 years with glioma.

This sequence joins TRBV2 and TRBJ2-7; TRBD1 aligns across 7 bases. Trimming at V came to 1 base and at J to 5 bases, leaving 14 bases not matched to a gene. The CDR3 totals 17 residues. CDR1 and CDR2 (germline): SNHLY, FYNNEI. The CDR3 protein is CASSEENDRAPIHEQYF. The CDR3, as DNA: TGTGCCAGCAGTGAAGAGAATGACAGGGCGCCGATCCACGAGCAGTACTTC.

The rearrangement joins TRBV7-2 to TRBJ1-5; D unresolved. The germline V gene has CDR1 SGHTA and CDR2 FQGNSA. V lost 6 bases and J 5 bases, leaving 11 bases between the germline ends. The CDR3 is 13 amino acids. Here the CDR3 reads CASSFWTDQPQHF. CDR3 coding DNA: TGTGCCAGCAGTTTTTGGACGGATCAGCCCCAGCATTTT.

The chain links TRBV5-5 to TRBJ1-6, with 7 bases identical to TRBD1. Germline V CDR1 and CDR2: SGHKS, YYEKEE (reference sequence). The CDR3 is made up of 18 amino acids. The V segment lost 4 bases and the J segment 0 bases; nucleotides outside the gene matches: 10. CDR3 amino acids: CASSPRQGMSSYNSPLHF. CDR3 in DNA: TGTGCCAGCAGCCCTCGACAGGGAATGAGCTCCTATAATTCACCCCTCCACTTT.

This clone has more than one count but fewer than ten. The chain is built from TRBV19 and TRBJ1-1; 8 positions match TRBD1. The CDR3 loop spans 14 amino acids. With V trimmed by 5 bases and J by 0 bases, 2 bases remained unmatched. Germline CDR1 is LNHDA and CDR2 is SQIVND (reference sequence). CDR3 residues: CASSGQGLNTEAFF. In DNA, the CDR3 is TGTGCCAGTAGTGGACAGGGATTGAACACTGAAGCTTTCTTT.